This T cell receptor beta chain came from a study of Ad26.COV2.S vaccination and SARS-CoV-2 variants. Study-wide context: Doses of Ad26.COV2.S were injected into muscle once or twice, 56 days apart. Study results and caveats: Marked by substantial breadth, spike-specific CD8+ and CD4+ T cell responses were reportedly seen after vaccination.

Germline assignment: CDR1 SGDLS and CDR2 YYNGEE. The CDR3 consists of 17 residues. Trimming left V 2 bases short and J 7 bases short, with 21 bases between. Produced via immunoSEQ multiplex PCR; TCRdb's table is partial and in-frame only. Of fewer than 500,000 clones listed, 85% to 90% were seen once; the top ten hold approximately 2.5%. Treatment of the sample: around 19 received Ad26.COV2.S at low or high dose, single or two shots; 5 received placebo; per-sample allocation not given. The samples were gathered on day 63 after the first injection of vaccine or placebo. The donor was a Boston adult aged 18-55 years. The vaccine antigen was prefusion-stabilized Wuhan SARS-CoV-2 spike. To note about this clone: Its antigen is unknown.

The rearrangement uses TRBV9 and TRBJ1-4; D uncertain. The receptor was derived from a person between 18 and 60 years old who received the Ad26.COV2.S COVID-19 vaccine or a placebo. Sequencing was performed on peripheral blood, taken in a trial of Ad26.COV2.S vaccine versus placebo. The CDR3 loop is CASSVGSSSTISEKLFF. CDR3 DNA: TGTGCCAGCAGCGTCGGATCCTCCTCGACAATCAGTGAAAAACTGTTTTTT.